Shown below are 19 T cell receptor beta chains from a single sample sequenced in a study of CXCR3-negative and CXCR3-positive naive CD8 T cells. Researchers prepared the TRB cDNA libraries using 5' RACE with UMI labels. TCRdb re-called the 5' RACE reads; one entry per CDR3 protein, DNA not given. The clone table shows 75,000 to 100,000 distinct CDR3 sequences, with the ten largest holding about 1.6%. Specimen: naive CXCR3- CD8+ T cells from blood. Subset meaning: CD45RO-CCR7+CD27+CD95- naive CD8+ T cells lacking CXCR3 (TNR3-). These receptors were collected from a human donor in good health. Some clones in this sample may be carry-over from other donors' samples.

The chain uses TRBV11-3 and TRBJ2-2; TCRdb reports TRBD2, a call that lacks DNA to check it against. The CDR3 loop spans 16 amino acids. Germline V gene lookup returns CDR1 SGHNT and CDR2 YENEEA. This CDR3 is CASSPRTSGGAGELFF.

The chain carries TRBV7-8 and TRBJ2-1; as DNA is missing, the TRBD2 call by TCRdb cannot be tested. The CDR3 is made up of 15 amino acids. The V gene's germline CDR1 is SGHVS and CDR2 FQNEAQ. CDR3 sequence reads: CASSFHAGTLNEQFF.

The chain carries TRBV2 and TRBJ1-4. The CDR3 is 14 amino acids. Per germline, CDR1 SNHLY and CDR2 FYNNEI. The CDR3 reads CASSDRIMNEKLFF.

The chain combines TRBV16 with TRBJ2-7. Germline CDR1 and CDR2: KGHSY and FQNENV. The CDR3 contains 12 residues. The CDR3 sequence is CASSHRTHEQYF. The variable domain in full, with the rest retrieved from reference TRBV16 and TRBJ2-7, is GEEVAQTPKHLVRGEGQKAKLYCAPIKGHSYVFWYQQVLKNEFKFLISFQNENVFDETGMPKERFSAKCLPNSPCSLEIQATKLEDSAVYFCASSHRTHEQYFGPGTRLTVT.

The gene calls are TRBV6-6 and TRBJ2-2; TCRdb calls TRBD2, which cannot be checked without DNA. The CDR3 runs to 12 residues. Germline V lookup: CDR1 MNHNY, CDR2 SVGAGI (reference sequence). This CDR3 is CASSPSGTELFF.

The CDR3 region is CASSIGQNSYEQYF. The chain joins TRBV19 to TRBJ2-7; as DNA is missing, the TRBD1 call by TCRdb cannot be tested. CDR3 length: 14 residues. Germline V gene lookup returns CDR1 LNHDA and CDR2 SQIVND (reference sequence). Based on the CDR3 plus reference TRBV19 and TRBJ2-7, the full variable domain is DGGITQSPKYLFRKEGQNVTLSCEQNLNHDAMYWYRQDPGQGLRLIYYSQIVNDFQKGDIAEGYSVSREKKESFPLTVTSAQKNPTAFYLCASSIGQNSYEQYFGPGTRLTVT.

The V and J genes are TRBV6-6 and TRBJ2-1; TCRdb gives TRBD2 as the D gene, but with no DNA this cannot be confirmed. CDR1 and CDR2 (germline): MNHNY, SVGAGI (reference sequence). The CDR3 totals 21 residues. The chain's CDR3 is CASSLRGAPEGPGGPYNEQFF.

The rearrangement uses TRBV13 and TRBJ2-3. Germline values: CDR1 PRHDT, CDR2 FYEKMQ (reference sequence). CDR3 length equals 13 residues. CDR3 residues: CASSPRTEDTQYF.

This sequence joins TRBV7-2 and TRBJ2-1; TCRdb names TRBD2, which stays unverified in the absence of DNA. The CDR3 is 15 amino acids. From germline, CDR1 is SGHTA and CDR2 FQGNSA. The CDR3 protein is CASSRGSGRANEQFF. Full variable domain (rest looked up from reference TRBV7-2 and TRBJ2-1): GAGVSQSPSNKVTEKGKDVELRCDPISGHTALYWYRQSLGQGLEFLIYFQGNSAPDKSGLPSDRFSAERTGGSVSTLTIQRTQQEDSAVYLCASSRGSGRANEQFFGPGTRLTVL.

The rearrangement uses TRBV7-6 and TRBJ2-1. The CDR3 is made up of 14 amino acids. Germline V lookup: CDR1 SGHVS, CDR2 FNYEAQ. CDR3 in amino acids: CASSPMTSYNEQFF.

The chain has TRBV4-3 and TRBJ1-1. Germline CDR1 and CDR2: LGHNA and YSLEER. This CDR3 has 16 residues. CDR3 loop: CASSQDQAGWNTEAFF.

This chain links TRBV29-1 with TRBJ2-7. Germline V lookup: CDR1 SQVTM, CDR2 ANQGSEA. The CDR3 covers 11 residues. The CDR3: CSVEFRYEQYF.

The chain links TRBV20-1 to TRBJ2-3; TCRdb proposes TRBD1, but this gene call is untestable without DNA. The CDR3 covers 15 residues. Germline loops: CDR1 DFQATT, CDR2 SNEGSKA (reference sequence). The CDR3 sequence: CSARSGQGRTDTQYF.

The rearrangement uses TRBV4-1 and TRBJ2-7; the D call of TRBD1 rests on TCRdb alone, since no DNA is present to check it. The CDR3 covers 17 residues. CDR1 is MGHRA, CDR2 YSYEKL, per germline. This CDR3 is CASSQVPSAPSLYEQYF.

This chain joins TRBV29-1 and TRBJ2-1. The CDR3 has 14 amino acids. Germline V gene sequence: CDR1 SQVTM, CDR2 ANQGSEA. CDR3 loop: CSVEERGPYNEQFF.

The V call is TRBV5-5, the J call TRBJ2-5; TCRdb lists TRBD2, though no DNA is available to test this call. Germline lookup yields CDR1 SGHKS and CDR2 YYEKEE (reference sequence). The CDR3 is 14 residues long. CDR3 loop: CASSPEWALETQYF.

The J gene is TRBJ1-3, the V gene TRBV6-6; the D gene TCRdb calls, TRBD1, cannot be checked with no DNA. Germline CDR1 reads MNHNY; CDR2 reads SVGAGI (reference sequence). The CDR3 consists of 16 residues. The CDR3 region is CASSFTQGASGNTIYF.

The chain combines TRBV5-1 with TRBJ2-7; the TCRdb D gene call, TRBD1, has no DNA to confirm it. The CDR3 has 15 amino acids. Germline V CDR1 and CDR2: SGHRS, YFSETQ. CDR3 region: CASSLGWGGPYEQYF.

This rearrangement joins TRBV14 to TRBJ1-5; TCRdb's D call, TRBD1, is unchecked because there is no DNA. The germline V gene has CDR1 SGHDN and CDR2 FVKESK. The CDR3 consists of 13 residues. The CDR3: CASSQAGWEPQHF.